Below are 9 T cell receptor beta chains sequenced from a single sample in a study of T cell responses to AZD1222 COVID-19 vaccine. Here immunoSEQ multiplex PCR was the method, and the copy in TCRdb shows in-frame clones only, minus some. The sample yields approximately 84,000 clones, roughly 85% seen once. This material consisted of peripheral blood, taken 28 days after the second AZD1222 dose. The receptors derive from an adult who received the AZD1222 COVID-19 vaccine.

The J gene is TRBJ1-1, the V gene TRBV4-3; TRBD1 matches at 8 bases. Germline V gene lookup returns CDR1 LGHNA and CDR2 YSLEER. The CDR3 runs to 14 residues. With 3 bases clipped from V and 5 bases from J, the junction kept 5 bases outside the gene matches. Here the CDR3 DNA reads TGCGCCAGCAGCCACGGACAGGGAGGGACTGAAGCTTTCTTT. Its translation: CASSHGQGGTEAFF.

V usage is TRBV7-2 and J usage is TRBJ1-5; the D is unclear. Per the germline V gene, CDR1 is SGHTA and CDR2 is FQGNSA. V lost 8 bases to trimming and J lost 0 bases, with 14 bases between them. The CDR3 spans 15 residues. The CDR3 nucleotides are TGTGCCAGCGCCGCGGTGGGGAATAGCAATCAGCCCCAGCATTTT. Encoded protein: CASAAVGNSNQPQHF.

As DNA, the CDR3 is TGTGCCAGCAGCTTAGTTGCAGGAGCAGATACGCAGTATTTT. As protein: CASSLVAGADTQYF. This chain joins TRBV7-2 and TRBJ2-3, with no clear D. The length of the CDR3 is 14 residues. Between the trimmed V and J ends, which lost 1 base and 4 bases, there was a span of 9 bases. Germline assignment: CDR1 SGHTA and CDR2 FQGNSA.

This clone was recorded once. This sequence joins TRBV5-1 and TRBJ1-1; weak D call: TRBD1 (5 bases). V lost 6 bases and J 1 base, leaving 19 bases between the germline ends. The CDR3 contains 16 residues. Germline V lookup: CDR1 SGHRS, CDR2 YFSETQ. The CDR3 nucleotides are TGCGCCAGCACCTTAGGCTCCACAGGACCGAACACTGAAGCTTTCTTT. This gives the protein CASTLGSTGPNTEAFF.

This clone was observed a few times. The chain recombines TRBV20-1 with TRBJ2-3; D is ambiguous. This CDR3 contains 14 residues. V lost 3 bases and J lost 7, with 17 bases in between. Germline CDR1 DFQATT, CDR2 SNEGSKA (reference sequence). The CDR3 loop is CSASPSFATNTQYF. In DNA form, the CDR3 reads TGCAGTGCTAGTCCCTCCTTCGCGACCAATACGCAGTATTTT.

This clone was detected only a few times. The chain couples TRBV5-1 to TRBJ1-5; a weak D match, TRBD1 (6 bases). There are 14 residues in the CDR3. The V end was cut by 3 bases, the J end by 5 bases, with 12 bases between. Germline assignment: CDR1 SGHRS and CDR2 YFSETQ. The CDR3 spells CASSSDSLDQPQHF. CDR3 coding DNA: TGCGCCAGCAGCTCGGACAGCCTTGATCAGCCCCAGCATTTT.

This clone is a singleton in its sample. The chain links TRBV19 to TRBJ2-1, with 11 bases lining up with TRBD1. The CDR3 extends over 15 amino acids. The V gene's germline CDR1 is LNHDA and CDR2 SQIVND (reference sequence). The V gene end was trimmed by 5 bases and the J gene end by 6 bases; junction bases not matched to a gene: 6. This chain's CDR3 is CASSPGQGAGNEQFF. The CDR3 nucleotides read TGTGCCAGTAGTCCAGGACAGGGGGCTGGCAATGAGCAGTTCTTC.

J is TRBJ2-2 and V is TRBV9; D is unclear. There are 14 residues in the CDR3. V was trimmed by 0 bases and J by 1 base, leaving 4 bases between them. The germline V gene has CDR1 SGDLS and CDR2 YYNGEE. The CDR3 loop is CASSVAGNTGELFF. In DNA, the CDR3 is TGTGCCAGCAGCGTAGCGGGGAACACCGGGGAGCTGTTTTTT.

This clone was counted a few times. The gene calls are TRBV7-8 and TRBJ1-5; D unresolved. V was trimmed by 5 bases and J by 5 bases, leaving 13 bases between them. The CDR3 is made up of 14 amino acids. Germline CDR1 SGHVS, CDR2 FQNEAQ. CDR3: CASSVRTVDQPQHF. DNA of the CDR3: TGTGCCAGCAGCGTCCGGACCGTCGATCAGCCCCAGCATTTT.